One and the same sample provided the 21 T cell receptor beta chains below, sequenced in a study of technical replicates of blood from a handful of donors (dated by TCRdb to the late 2010s). Library prep was done by the immunoSEQ multiplex PCR assay. TCRdb took this table from immuneACCESS and kept in-frame rearrangements with V and J called. Such tables lack part of the clones; where checked against another copy, unresolved V genes explain under half of the gap, and the rest is unexplained. Within this sample are 95,000 to 100,000 clones, with 95% to 96% of them counted one time only. Roughly 0.21% of the sample goes to the ten largest clones. What was sequenced was T cells isolated from PBMCs. All receptors come from a human donor in good health.

This clone was detected once. The V and J genes are TRBV6-1 and TRBJ2-5; the match to TRBD1 covers 7 bases. This CDR3 has 14 residues. V was clipped by 8 bases and J by 4 bases; unmatched bases: 10. CDR1 MNHNS and CDR2 SASEGT come from the germline V gene. CDR3 residues: CASLMRNRGETQYF. The CDR3 region has the DNA TGTGCCAGCCTAATGAGGAACAGGGGAGAGACCCAGTACTTC.

CDR3 protein: CASSHTGTGGPNTGELFF. Here the CDR3 DNA reads TGCGCCAGCAGCCACACCGGGACAGGGGGCCCGAACACCGGGGAGCTGTTTTTT. This sequence joins TRBV4-1 and TRBJ2-2; 12 bases match TRBD1. The germline V gene has CDR1 MGHRA and CDR2 YSYEKL. This CDR3 is 18 amino acids long. J gave up 0 bases and V 3 bases, and 5 bases lay outside the gene matches.

This chain uses TRBV28 with TRBJ2-1, with 8 bases fitting TRBD2. With 4 bases clipped from V and 8 bases from J, the junction kept 19 bases outside the gene matches. The CDR3 contains 18 residues. Germline V lookup: CDR1 MDHEN, CDR2 SYDVKM. The CDR3 DNA sequence: TGTGCCAGCAGTTCAAGGTGGGCCCTAGCGGGTAGAGGGGATGAGCAGTTCTTC. As protein: CASSSRWALAGRGDEQFF.

The chain couples TRBV27 to TRBJ2-3, with 7 bases aligning to TRBD2. The CDR3 sequence is 20 residues long. Losses at the gene ends were 0 bases for V and 1 base for J; bases not matched to a gene: 16. The germline V gene encodes CDR1 MNHEY and CDR2 SMNVEV (reference sequence). The DNA for the CDR3 is TGTGCCAGCAGTTTATCCAGGCTAGCGGTCCAAGTGGGCGGCACAGATACGCAGTATTTT. Its translation is CASSLSRLAVQVGGTDTQYF.

The chain employs TRBV5-6 and TRBJ1-1; no clear D gene. CDR1 is SGHDT, CDR2 YYEEEE, per germline. This CDR3 has 14 residues. Trimming took 3 bases from V and 3 from J, leaving 12 bases between them. CDR3: CASSSRGLDTEAFF. The CDR3, as DNA: TGTGCCAGCAGCTCTCGAGGGTTGGACACTGAAGCTTTCTTT.

This chain uses TRBV27 with TRBJ1-2, with 7 bases aligning to TRBD1. Germline V CDR1 and CDR2: MNHEY, SMNVEV (reference sequence). CDR3 length: 14 residues. Trimming removed 6 bases from V and 8 bases from J; junction bases left unmatched: 12. The CDR3: CASSLTGMGYGYTF. CDR3 bases: TGTGCCAGCAGCCTGACAGGGATGGGATACGGCTACACCTTC.

This clone was counted once. This chain connects TRBV7-9 to TRBJ2-5; 7 bases fit TRBD1. The CDR3 has 17 residues. The ends lost 1 base at V and 0 bases at J; junction bases unmatched: 8. The V gene's germline CDR1 is SEHNR and CDR2 FQNEAQ (reference sequence). CDR3 amino acids: CASSLDRGSIHQETQYF. The CDR3 DNA reads TGTGCCAGCAGCTTAGACAGGGGATCGATCCACCAAGAGACCCAGTACTTC.

This clone was seen a single time. The chain carries TRBV30 and TRBJ2-2, with 9 bases identical to TRBD1. This CDR3 has 15 amino acids. Per the germline V gene, CDR1 is GTSNPN and CDR2 is SVGIG (reference sequence). V trimming: 1 base; J trimming: 3 bases; junction bases outside the gene matches: 3. The CDR3 region is CAWSGWTGDTGELFF. DNA for the CDR3: TGTGCCTGGAGTGGGTGGACAGGGGACACCGGGGAGCTGTTTTTT.

V usage is TRBV7-6 and J usage is TRBJ2-7, with 8 bases lining up with TRBD1. The CDR3 consists of 15 residues. V lost 5 bases and J lost 1; bases outside the gene matches: 7. The germline CDR1 and CDR2 sequences are SGHVS and FNYEAQ. The CDR3 DNA reads as TGTGCCAGCAGCCCTCGACAGGGGCTGTCCTACGAGCAGTACTTC. It is translated as CASSPRQGLSYEQYF.

This chain uses TRBV10-1 with TRBJ2-1, with D maybe TRBD1 (7 bases). Per the germline V gene, CDR1 is WNHNN and CDR2 is SYGVQD (reference sequence). The CDR3 is 19 amino acids. V shed 3 bases and J shed 5 bases, with 26 bases lying between them. CDR3 DNA: TGCGCCAGCAGTGAAGGGAAAGGGGCAGGGGGGTCCGAAGACAATGAGCAGTTCTTC. It translates to CASSEGKGAGGSEDNEQFF.

The chain has TRBV29-1 and TRBJ2-7; 10 positions match TRBD1. V lost 7 bases to trimming and J lost 3 bases; unmatched junction nucleotides: 6. The CDR3 loop spans 13 amino acids. The V gene's germline CDR1 is SQVTM and CDR2 ANQGSEA. This CDR3 reads CSGGRDRGYEQYF. The CDR3 DNA reads as TGCAGCGGGGGCCGGGACAGGGGCTACGAGCAGTACTTC.

V and J are TRBV10-1 and TRBJ2-5; D call uncertain. V gave up 3 bases and J gave up 5 bases, with 7 bases separating them. CDR1 is WNHNN, CDR2 SYGVQD, per germline (reference sequence). This CDR3 has 12 residues. This CDR3 is CASSDSTETQYF. For the CDR3, the DNA is TGCGCCAGCAGTGACTCAACTGAGACCCAGTACTTC.

The rearrangement links TRBV30 to TRBJ2-3; 10 positions match TRBD1. There are 18 residues in the CDR3. Germline trimming cut 3 bases from V and 0 bases from J; bases unmatched to any gene: 12. CDR1 GTSNPN and CDR2 SVGIG come from the germline V gene (reference sequence). The CDR3 sequence: CAWRERDRGIPSTDTQYF. The CDR3 nucleotides are TGTGCCTGGAGGGAACGGGACAGGGGAATTCCTAGCACAGATACGCAGTATTTT.

The V call is TRBV6-5, the J call TRBJ2-2; no definite D call. Trimming pared 4 bases from V and 6 bases from J, leaving 12 bases between. This CDR3 contains 14 residues. Germline-derived CDR1 and CDR2 are MNHEY and SVGAGI. CDR3 sequence: CASSWVSQAGELFF. The CDR3 DNA reads TGTGCCAGCAGTTGGGTCAGCCAGGCCGGGGAGCTGTTTTTT.

V and J are TRBV28 and TRBJ1-4, with a tentative D call TRBD1 (5 bases). Germline V gives CDR1 MDHEN, CDR2 SYDVKM. The V end was cut by 6 bases, the J end by 4 bases, with 12 bases between. The CDR3 spans 14 residues. As DNA, the CDR3 is TGTGCCAGCAGCCCGGGGGGTGGTAATGAAAAACTGTTTTTT. It is translated as CASSPGGGNEKLFF.

This chain links TRBV5-6 with TRBJ2-7; 8 nucleotides agree with TRBD1. Germline trimming cut 3 bases from V and 4 bases from J; bases unmatched to any gene: 9. Germline V gene sequence: CDR1 SGHDT, CDR2 YYEEEE. The length of the CDR3 is 15 residues. This CDR3 is CASSSGQGLWYEQYF. In DNA form, the CDR3 reads TGTGCCAGCAGCTCCGGACAGGGCTTATGGTACGAGCAGTACTTC.

The chain couples TRBV28 to TRBJ1-3; D gene unclear. Trimming stripped 2 bases from V and 4 bases from J, with 15 bases between. Germline lookup yields CDR1 MDHEN and CDR2 SYDVKM. CDR3 length equals 16 residues. The CDR3 coding sequence is TGTGCCAGCAGTTTAAAGGGAGCCACGCCGGGAAACACCATATATTTT. It specifies CASSLKGATPGNTIYF.

The chain carries TRBV9 and TRBJ2-1; TRBD2 matches 7 bases. Unmatched junction bases numbered 6, after V lost 1 base and J lost 2 bases. This CDR3 has 16 amino acids. Germline V CDR1 and CDR2: SGDLS, YYNGEE. The CDR3, as DNA: TGTGCCAGCAGCGTATCGGGGCTAGCGGCCTACAATGAGCAGTTCTTC. Its protein product is CASSVSGLAAYNEQFF.

The chain joins TRBV28 to TRBJ2-7, with 7 nucleotides matching TRBD1. This CDR3 spans 15 amino acids. Unmatched junction bases numbered 7, after V lost 5 bases and J lost 0 bases. Germline CDR1 is MDHEN and CDR2 is SYDVKM. The CDR3 nucleotides read TGTGCCAGCAGTCGGACAGGTTCCCTCTCCTACGAGCAGTACTTC. As protein: CASSRTGSLSYEQYF.

This clone was counted only a few times. The chain employs TRBV5-4 and TRBJ2-3; TRBD2 agrees at 8 bases. CDR1 is SGHNT and CDR2 is YYREEE in the germline V gene (reference sequence). The CDR3 consists of 17 residues. V shed 3 bases and J 6 bases; nucleotides not matched to a gene: 15. This CDR3 reads CASSSGGAGETRDTQYF. As DNA, the CDR3 is TGTGCCAGCAGCTCCGGTGGAGCGGGGGAGACGAGGGATACGCAGTATTTT.

The rearrangement links TRBV10-3 to TRBJ1-4, with TRBD1 as a possible D gene (5 bases). Germline CDR1 reads ENHRY; CDR2 reads SYGVKD. The CDR3 runs to 13 residues. V lost 11 bases and J lost 4, with 14 bases in between. The CDR3 spells CASEGALNEKLFF. As DNA, the CDR3 is TGTGCCTCGGAAGGGGCACTTAATGAAAAACTGTTTTTT.